This T cell receptor (beta chain) was obtained from a study of T cells in Graves' hyperthyroidism and ophthalmopathy (dated by TCRdb to between 2018 and 2021). Concerning the study at large: Peripheral blood was collected at initial diagnosis, before any treatment. TCR V-J signatures able to tell the groups apart were searched for in a discovery cohort of 95 to 100 patients, of whom 40 to 45 had Graves' ophthalmopathy and around 57 had stable Graves' hyperthyroidism. Prospective prediction of ophthalmopathy was tested in an independent validation cohort consisting of 18 hyperthyroidism patients and some 16 patients who later progressed to ophthalmopathy. For training and testing, the 110 or so patients in the discovery cohort were randomly divided in a 7:3 ratio. In addition, the study compared T-cell repertoires in thyroid tissue and in blood from about six Graves' hyperthyroidism patients. Following sampling, methimazole starting at 30 mg daily was given to hyperthyroidism patients, and high-dose intravenous methylprednisolone was given to ophthalmopathy patients. The paper describes TCR Vbeta CDR3 sequencing of about 140 peripheral blood samples, made up of 43 ophthalmopathy patients, more than 70 hyperthyroidism patients and about 17 progressor patients.

Here is what the overall study found, with its caveats: Blood samples also contained most of the expanded thyroid clonotypes (frequency above 0.001), which suggests that blood repertoires may reflect thyroid immune responses. In cross-validation, a model built on a 13 V-J signature told ophthalmopathy apart from stable hyperthyroidism with 87.88% sensitivity and about 81% specificity, and in testing the same model reached 80%/75%. No statistical method was used to fix the sample size in advance, and group allocation was not hidden from the investigators. In validation, progression to ophthalmopathy was predicted by the model with 65% to 71% sensitivity and roughly 72% specificity, a median of roughly 6.4 months before onset.

At least ten counts were recorded for this clonotype. It has no known antigen specificity. Base qualities are not provided; no much larger clone lies one nucleotide away. Graves' hyperthyroidism was defined as stable when no progression to ophthalmopathy occurred over 18 months of follow-up. Hyperthyroidism patients were aged 18 to 65 years and newly diagnosed, with disease duration of less than 2 months. Patients with uncontrolled infections, other autoimmune diseases, pregnancy or lactation were excluded. Clinical symptoms, serum thyroxine and TRAb, thyroid ultrasound, and orbital computed tomography formed the basis for the diagnoses. PBMCs were separated from under 11 ml of fresh peripheral blood using Ficoll-Paque density gradient centrifugation. Total RNA was extracted using Trizol reagent, and RNA quality was assessed on an Agilent 2100 Bioanalyzer. The TCR beta CDR3 regions were amplified from RNA transcripts. A first-round RT-PCR of the TCR CDR3 used the HTBI primer set with the Qiagen OneStep RT-PCR kit. The libraries were constructed in a second round of multiplex PCR and then size-selected and purified. Sequencing of the libraries was done on an Illumina HiSeq2000 using paired-end 100 bp reads. For the original study's pipeline: SOAPnuke was used to process the raw data, removing reads that contained adapters or uncalled bases, had a mean Phred below 15, or lacked an exact match to the constant primer or identifier. High-quality paired reads were merged using COPE v1.2.5, and each unique nucleotide sequence was defined as a clonotype. Clonotypes were aligned to IMGT TRBV, TRBD and TRBJ reference segments using MiTCR v1.1. Only V-J combinations with frequency above 0.0001, covering 99% to 99.2% of repertoires, were analysed. A TCS score was defined as the ratio between F50 (clonal expansion) and ExV (chaos), using BLOSUM62-based TCRdist between CDR3 peptides within each V-J. Welch's t-statistics and random forest reduced roughly 540 V-J features to under 15, which were used in a naive Bayes classifier (R e1071). TCRdb trimmed public reads at Q25 via fastp, called clones via MiXCR and kept in-frame beta chains. Rows with one shared CDR3 protein collapse into an entry with the most common genes and DNA. The V and J calls were determined by TCRdb, not by the authors. This sample gives hundreds of thousands of distinct CDR3 sequences in total; approximately 20% of them show up just once. The biggest ten clones account for about two fifths of the sample.

The germline V gene specifies SGHRS as CDR1 and YFSETQ as CDR2. The CDR3 starts with the cysteine, ends with the phenylalanine, and has 14 residues. CDR3 DNA is the only sequence kept; it has 42 bases, read in frame from the first base. V lost 2 bases and J lost 9 bases, and the count of bases not matched to a germline gene is 5. The clonotype originates from a man in his forties or fifties with Graves' hyperthyroidism. Sequences were obtained from blood. The rearrangement joined TRBV5-1 to TRBJ2-1; TRBD1 fits 10 bases in the junction. The CDR3 region reads CASSLRQGAGEQFF. Read as DNA, the sequence is TGCGCCAGCAGCTTAAGACAGGGGGCCGGTGAGCAGTTCTTC.